This T cell receptor (beta chain) was sequenced for a study of blood T cell repertoires in COVID-19 (dated by TCRdb to between 2020 and 2021). Notes on the research overall: The collaborator samples originated in the United States, Italy and Spain and spanned the acute and convalescent phases of COVID-19. The material from the prospective study consisted of cDNA or gDNA derived from T cells, B-cell-depleted T cells, or PBMCs. The dataset comprised deeply sampled blood TCRbeta repertoires from subjects exposed to, actively infected with, or recovered from COVID-19. A freely available public database, intended as a resource for researchers studying the immune response to SARS-CoV-2, is where the repertoires were released. Samples came from the ongoing ImmuneRACE study (first 160 participants) plus 1,254 subjects from 6 global collaborators. Sample metadata almost always included a de-identified subject ID, COVID-19 status, age in years and sex. Where HLA class I and class II types were available, the types were taken from metadata supplied by the sample provider, not from assay-based typing.

Overall results and qualifications from the work: How much clinical and demographic metadata was included differed by source and by participant, and the metadata was provided uncurated.

A note on this clone: The specificity of this receptor is unknown. Base qualities were left out, and no much larger clone turns up one base away.

The collaborating institutions used their own protocols to collect whole blood in K2EDTA tubes. Collaborator samples were shipped for TCRbeta analysis as frozen whole blood, isolated PBMCs, or DNA extracted from either sample type. TCRbeta CDR3 regions were amplified from genomic DNA using the immunoSEQ Assay, a bias-controlled multiplex PCR. The paper's data handling went like this. The number of nucleated cells in each sample was estimated by amplification of reference gene primers within the assay. To quantify the absolute abundance of each unique TCRbeta CDR3 rearrangement, sequence reads were collapsed and filtered. For each sample, productive Simpson clonality was calculated as the square root of Simpson's diversity index across productive rearrangements. TCRdb provides this immuneACCESS table in a form limited to in-frame rearrangements. Some clones are lacking; in checked studies, under half of them reflect an unresolved V gene, and why the rest are absent is not known. The DNA was the basis for D and trimming; V, J and clone size are from that table. The sample table holds roughly 35,000 clones, of which 70% to 90% were seen once. Over 9.5% of the sample rests with the top ten.

Sequenced sample: peripheral blood. This clonotype was obtained from a man aged 60 to 69 with active COVID-19.

Here the CDR3 is given as CASSLVGGLSSPLHF. The bases read TGTGCCAGCAGCTTAGTCGGCGGGCTGAGTTCACCCCTCCACTTT. Recombination joined TRBV11-1 with TRBJ1-6, with the D segment identity uncertain. Trimming takes 1 base from V and 9 bases from J, and the germline ends sit 13 bases apart. Spanning cysteine to phenylalanine, the CDR3 consists of 15 amino acids. Of all the DNA, just the CDR3 is kept, 45 bases in frame from base 1. CDR1 and CDR2, looked up from the germline V gene (reference sequence), are SGHAT and FQDESV.